This T cell receptor beta chain was identified during a study of metastatic and nonmetastatic thyroid tumors (dated by TCRdb to 2020 to 2022). Study-level background: For patients with malignant and with benign thyroid disease, the researchers compared repertoires between peripheral blood samples and tumor or nodule tissue samples.

This clone was counted a few times. No cognate antigen has been identified for it. Nothing much larger sits one base from this clone, and base qualities are not available. The library came from PCR. The sequencer listed for this sample is Illumina HiSeq 4000. The TCR beta-chain CDR3 region of each patient was profiled by high-throughput sequencing. Per the source publication's procedure: CDR3 differences across clinicopathological groups were used to build a classifier for discriminating distant-metastatic papillary thyroid cancer patients. To measure repertoire diversity the researchers used the Shannon index, while the Morisita-Horn index served to gauge how similar the tumor and blood repertoires were. The public reads were reanalyzed by TCRdb: fastp trimming at Q25, MiXCR alignment, in-frame beta chains only. V and J calls and clone size were set by TCRdb, not the authors. Within this sample are more than 10,000 clones, with roughly 27% of them counted one time only. About 20% of the sample rests with the top ten.

Measured from the cysteine to the phenylalanine, the CDR3 is 14 residues long. Only the CDR3 DNA is retained, 42 bases long and in frame from the first base. In the germline V gene, CDR1 corresponds to KGHDR and CDR2 to SFDVKD. Cut back by 8 bases and 8 bases, the V and J ends lie 15 bases apart. No treatment had been received by any patient before thyroid surgery. Using T-cell receptor beta sequencing, the researchers looked back retrospectively at clinical samples from patients, gathered between about 2011 and 2018. Broad study findings and their caveats: In both blood and tumor samples, TCR beta diversity was reported to be significantly higher in malignant tumors than in benign nodules.

The chain joins TRBV24-1 to TRBJ1-6; D gene: possibly TRBD1, on 6 matching bases. This clonotype originated in a male donor with papillary thyroid cancer or a benign thyroid nodule (not recorded which). Some clones in this sample may be carry-over from other donors' samples. Sequences were obtained from adjacent normal tissue. The CDR3 protein sequence reads: CATTQTGADSPLHF. The nucleotide sequence is given as TGTGCCACCACCCAAACGGGGGCCGATTCACCCCTCCACTTT.